These T cell receptor beta chains were read from a single sample in a study of Graves' ophthalmopathy and Graves' hyperthyroidism. TCRdb processed the multiplex PCR reads anew with MiXCR; each CDR3 protein has one entry. Of over a million distinct CDR3 sequences in the sample, about 40% were seen once. The source material was peripheral blood or thyroid tissue (not recorded which). All receptors derive from an adult man with Graves' hyperthyroidism. CDR3s include the opening cysteine and the closing phenylalanine or tryptophan. A D gene is named only where the DNA matches it firmly. Expanded clones are given a class, and other clones once, few, many or no size at all.

J gene: TRBJ2-5
clone size: .
D gene: .
V gene: TRBV15
CDR3 protein: CATSSQTGQETQYF
CDR3 DNA: TGTGCCACCAGCAGCCAAACAGGGCAAGAGACCCAGTACTTC

J gene: TRBJ1-1
clone size: many
D gene: .
V gene: TRBV15
CDR3 protein: CATSSRVMNTEAFF
CDR3 DNA: TGTGCCACCAGCAGCAGGGTCATGAACACTGAAGCTTTCTTT

J gene: TRBJ1-5
clone size: .
D gene: TRBD1
V gene: TRBV28
CDR3 protein: CASSRLGTANQPQHF
CDR3 DNA: TGTGCCAGCAGCCGACTAGGGACAGCAAATCAGCCCCAGCATTTT

J gene: TRBJ1-6
clone size: .
D gene: TRBD1
V gene: TRBV6-5
CDR3 protein: CASSSPLSTGANSPLHF
CDR3 DNA: TGTGCCAGCAGTTCCCCTCTCTCGACAGGGGCTAATTCACCCCTCCACTTT

J gene: TRBJ1-2
clone size: .
D gene: .
V gene: TRBV25-1
CDR3 protein: CASSDHGTIYGYTF
CDR3 DNA: TGTGCCAGCAGTGATCATGGAACCATCTATGGCTACACCTTC

J gene: TRBJ1-1
clone size: .
D gene: TRBD1
V gene: TRBV25-1
CDR3 protein: CASSDYSRTGGVAFF
CDR3 DNA: TGTGCCAGCAGTGACTACTCCCGAACAGGGGGCGTCGCTTTCTTT

J gene: TRBJ1-2
clone size: .
D gene: TRBD1
V gene: TRBV28
CDR3 protein: CASGDSQTYGYTF
CDR3 DNA: TGTGCCAGCGGGGACAGCCAAACCTATGGCTACACCTTC

J gene: TRBJ2-5
clone size: .
D gene: TRBD1
V gene: TRBV7-9
CDR3 protein: CASTARGGTGTQYF
CDR3 DNA: TGTGCCAGCACCGCCCGAGGGGGCACAGGGACCCAGTACTTC

J gene: TRBJ2-5
clone size: .
D gene: TRBD2
V gene: TRBV29-1
CDR3 protein: CSVEEGTSGGLPTETQYF
CDR3 DNA: TGCAGCGTTGAAGAAGGGACTAGCGGGGGGTTACCGACAGAGACCCAGTACTTC

J gene: TRBJ2-5
clone size: .
D gene: .
V gene: TRBV12-3/TRBV12-4
CDR3 protein: CASSPQKGTQYF
CDR3 DNA: TGTGCCAGCAGTCCACAAAAAGGGACCCAGTACTTC

J gene: TRBJ2-5
clone size: few
D gene: .
V gene: TRBV7-9
CDR3 protein: CASSPRTGAPTETQYF
CDR3 DNA: TGTGCCAGCAGCCCCAGAACCGGGGCCCCGACGGAGACCCAGTACTTC

J gene: TRBJ2-5
clone size: .
D gene: .
V gene: TRBV20-1
CDR3 protein: CSAGEGGRETQYF
CDR3 DNA: TGCAGTGCTGGAGAGGGGGGTAGGGAGACCCAGTACTTC

J gene: TRBJ1-2
clone size: .
D gene: TRBD1
V gene: TRBV20-1
CDR3 protein: CSARDFGTDNYGYTF
CDR3 DNA: TGCAGTGCTAGAGATTTCGGGACAGATAACTATGGCTACACCTTC

J gene: TRBJ1-6
clone size: few
D gene: .
V gene: TRBV6-6
CDR3 protein: CASDYNSPLHF
CDR3 DNA: TGTGCCAGTGATTATAATTCACCCCTCCACTTT

J gene: TRBJ2-2
clone size: few
D gene: TRBD2
V gene: TRBV7-8
CDR3 protein: CASSTLAGGRTGELFF
CDR3 DNA: TGTGCCAGCAGCACGCTAGCGGGAGGCCGGACCGGGGAGCTGTTTTTT

J gene: TRBJ1-2
clone size: .
D gene: .
V gene: TRBV7-9
CDR3 protein: CASILPPEIDGYTF
CDR3 DNA: TGTGCCAGCATCCTTCCCCCAGAGATCGATGGCTACACCTTC

J gene: TRBJ2-5
clone size: once
D gene: .
V gene: TRBV7-2
CDR3 protein: CASSTRAGETQYF
CDR3 DNA: TGTGCCAGCAGCACCCGGGCAGGAGAGACCCAGTACTTC

J gene: TRBJ2-7
clone size: .
D gene: .
V gene: TRBV7-2
CDR3 protein: CASSPGGLAGGREQYF
CDR3 DNA: TGTGCCAGCAGCCCAGGGGGTCTGGCGGGGGGCCGCGAGCAGTACTTC

J gene: TRBJ1-6
clone size: few
D gene: .
V gene: TRBV5-5
CDR3 protein: CASSPAGIRFSPLHF
CDR3 DNA: TGTGCCAGCAGCCCCGCAGGGATCCGATTTTCACCCCTCCACTTT

J gene: TRBJ2-7
clone size: many
D gene: .
V gene: TRBV19
CDR3 protein: CASSIEDEQYF
CDR3 DNA: TGTGCCAGTAGTATCGAAGACGAGCAGTACTTC

J gene: TRBJ1-2
clone size: .
D gene: TRBD1
V gene: TRBV29-1
CDR3 protein: CSARRDSYGYTF
CDR3 DNA: TGCAGTGCTAGAAGGGACAGCTATGGCTACACCTTC

J gene: TRBJ1-2
clone size: many
D gene: TRBD1
V gene: TRBV12-3/TRBV12-4
CDR3 protein: CASSTDRAGYTF
CDR3 DNA: TGTGCCAGCAGTACGGACAGGGCAGGCTACACCTTC

J gene: TRBJ2-7
clone size: few
D gene: TRBD1
V gene: TRBV10-3
CDR3 protein: CASSPGTGGREQYF
CDR3 DNA: TGTGCCAGCAGTCCCGGGACAGGGGGTCGGGAGCAGTACTTC

J gene: TRBJ2-7
clone size: many
D gene: TRBD1
V gene: TRBV7-2
CDR3 protein: CATSLAGGSHEQYF
CDR3 DNA: TGTGCCACCTCCCTGGCAGGGGGCTCCCACGAGCAGTACTTC

J gene: TRBJ1-3
clone size: few
D gene: TRBD1
V gene: TRBV7-9
CDR3 protein: CASSFPGTGAGNTIYF
CDR3 DNA: TGTGCCAGCAGCTTTCCCGGGACAGGGGCTGGAAACACCATATATTTT

J gene: TRBJ1-2
clone size: .
D gene: .
V gene: TRBV12-3/TRBV12-4
CDR3 protein: CASSLGGGINYGYTF
CDR3 DNA: TGTGCCAGCAGTTTAGGAGGGGGAATTAACTATGGCTACACCTTC

J gene: TRBJ1-6
clone size: .
D gene: .
V gene: TRBV20-1
CDR3 protein: CSARRLPVGNSPLHF
CDR3 DNA: TGCAGTGCTAGACGGCTCCCCGTCGGTAATTCGCCCCTCCACTTT